The entry that follows covers one TCR beta chain sequence. Mouse gene names and germline throughout. The data stem from a study of tissue T cells after allogeneic stem cell transplantation. This sample's time point: mouse harvest day 7 after allogeneic transplant. Mouse grafts combined 10^7 T-cell-depleted bone marrow cells with 10^6 splenic CD5+ T cells. Survey-depth TCRbeta CDR3 sequencing reported V/J genes and productive frequencies. Method: immunoSEQ multiplex PCR; TCRdb's copy keeps in-frame clones and lacks some. This table holds more than 10,000 clones, more than 30% found once. The TCR originated in a female BALB/c mouse given C57BL/6 T cells with graft-versus-host disease after an allogeneic hematopoietic cell transplant. Sample: skin.

The sequenced CDR3 bases are TGTGCCTGGGACAGGGAAAACACAGAAGTCTTC. This sequence encodes CAWDRENTEVF. The whole CDR3 sequence is CAWDRENTEVFF. The chain joins TRBV31 to TRBJ1-1; 7 bases map to TRBD1. The read ends 1 residue early relative to the CDR3; the germline J gene fills the gap. Germline V lookup: CDR1 GKSSPN, CDR2 SITVG. V was clipped by 5 bases and J by 1 base; unmatched bases: 1. The CDR3 totals 12 residues.